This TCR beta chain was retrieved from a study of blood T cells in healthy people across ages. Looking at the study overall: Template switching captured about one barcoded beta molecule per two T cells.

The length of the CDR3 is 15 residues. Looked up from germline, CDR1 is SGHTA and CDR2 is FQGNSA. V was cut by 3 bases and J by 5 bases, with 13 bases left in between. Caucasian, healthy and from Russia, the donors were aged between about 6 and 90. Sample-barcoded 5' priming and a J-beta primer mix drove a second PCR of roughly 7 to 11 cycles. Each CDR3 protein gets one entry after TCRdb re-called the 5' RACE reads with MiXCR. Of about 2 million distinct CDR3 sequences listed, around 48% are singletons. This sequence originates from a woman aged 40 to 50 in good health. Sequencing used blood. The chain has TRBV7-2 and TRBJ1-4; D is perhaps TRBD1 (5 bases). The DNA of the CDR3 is TGTGCCAGCAGCTTCGGGGGGTTGAGGAATGAAAAACTGTTTTTT. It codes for CASSFGGLRNEKLFF.